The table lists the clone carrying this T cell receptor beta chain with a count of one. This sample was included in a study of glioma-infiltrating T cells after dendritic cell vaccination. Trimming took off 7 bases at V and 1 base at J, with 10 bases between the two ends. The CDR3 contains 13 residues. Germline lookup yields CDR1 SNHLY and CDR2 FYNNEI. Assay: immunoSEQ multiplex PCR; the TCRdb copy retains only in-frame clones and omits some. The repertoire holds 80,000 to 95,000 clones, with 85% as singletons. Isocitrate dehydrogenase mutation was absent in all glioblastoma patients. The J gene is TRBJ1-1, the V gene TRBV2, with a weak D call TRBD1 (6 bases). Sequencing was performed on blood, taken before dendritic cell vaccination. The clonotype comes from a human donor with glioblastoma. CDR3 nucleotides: TGTGCCAGCATTATGACAGGGAACACTGAAGCTTTCTTT. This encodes CASIMTGNTEAFF. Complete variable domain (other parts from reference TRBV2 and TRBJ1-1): EPEVTQTPSHQVTQMGQEVILRCVPISNHLYFYWYRQILGQKVEFLVSFYNNEISEKSEIFDDQFSVERPDGSNFTLKIRSTKLEDSAMYFCASIMTGNTEAFFGQGTRLTVV.